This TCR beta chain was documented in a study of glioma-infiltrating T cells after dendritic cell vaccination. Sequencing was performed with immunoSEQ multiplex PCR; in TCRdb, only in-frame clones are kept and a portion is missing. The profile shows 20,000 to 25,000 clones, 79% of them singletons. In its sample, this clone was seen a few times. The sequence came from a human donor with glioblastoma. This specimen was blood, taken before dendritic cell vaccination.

The CDR3 DNA follows: TGTGCCAGCAGCTTATGGCAGGAGGGCCCTGAAGATACGCAGTATTTT. Encoded protein: CASSLWQEGPEDTQYF. The chain carries TRBV7-6 and TRBJ2-3; D possibly corresponds to TRBD2 (6 bases). This CDR3 is built from 16 residues. Trimming cost V 2 bases and J 5 bases, with 17 bases left between them. Germline lookup yields CDR1 SGHVS and CDR2 FNYEAQ.